Shown below are 16 T cell receptor beta chains from a single sample sequenced in a study of blood T cell repertoires in COVID-19. The protocol was immunoSEQ multiplex PCR, while the TCRdb copy is restricted to in-frame clones and leaves out a portion. Here the sample spans 110,000 or so clones, around 85% being singletons. The sequencing input was peripheral blood. These TCRs come from a human donor in a cohort sampled during active COVID-19.

The J gene is TRBJ1-5, the V gene TRBV2, with D perhaps TRBD1 (5 bases). V was trimmed by 2 bases and J by 4 bases, leaving 9 bases between them. Germline V gives CDR1 SNHLY, CDR2 FYNNEI. The CDR3 covers 14 residues. CDR3 sequence (DNA): TGTGCCAGCAGTGAATTGGGGGGGAATCAGCCCCAGCATTTT. Translating gives CASSELGGNQPQHF.

This chain joins TRBV19 and TRBJ1-5; 9 bases are shared with TRBD1. V lost 4 bases, J lost 6 bases, and 7 bases stayed unmatched. CDR1 LNHDA and CDR2 SQIVND come from the germline V gene (reference sequence). This CDR3 has 15 residues. The CDR3 loop is CASSSTGGAGQPQHF. CDR3 DNA: TGTGCCAGTAGTAGTACAGGGGGCGCAGGTCAGCCCCAGCATTTT.

The rearrangement links TRBV29-1 to TRBJ1-2, with 11 bases identical to TRBD1. The germline CDR1 and CDR2 sequences are SQVTM and ANQGSEA. V trimming: 6 bases; J trimming: 5 bases; junction bases outside the gene matches: 5. The CDR3 totals 13 residues. The CDR3 nucleotides read TGCAGCGTAGGACAGGGGGCTGAGTATGGCTACACCTTC. It specifies CSVGQGAEYGYTF.

The rearrangement joins TRBV19 to TRBJ2-3; 8 positions match TRBD1. Germline V gene sequence: CDR1 LNHDA, CDR2 SQIVND (reference sequence). The ends lost 5 bases at V and 1 base at J; junction bases unmatched: 8. There are 16 residues in the CDR3. As DNA, the CDR3 is TGTGCCAGTAGTGCTCAGGGGGCGCGTGGCACAGATACGCAGTATTTT. Protein product: CASSAQGARGTDTQYF.

This sequence joins TRBV19 and TRBJ2-1; D gene ambiguous. Deletions cut 10 bases from V and 1 base from J, with 11 bases between. The germline V gene has CDR1 LNHDA and CDR2 SQIVND (reference sequence). This CDR3 is 13 amino acids long. The CDR3 loop is CATRSLSYNEQFF. The CDR3, as DNA: TGTGCCACCCGGTCACTTTCCTACAATGAGCAGTTCTTC.

Here the CDR3 DNA reads TGTGCCAGTAGCCCACGCGGGGAATCGGGCGAGCAGTACTTC. It specifies CASSPRGESGEQYF. V is TRBV19 and J is TRBJ2-7, with a tentative D call TRBD2 (6 bases). From germline, CDR1 is LNHDA and CDR2 SQIVND (reference sequence). V lost 6 bases and J 6 bases, leaving 18 bases between the germline ends. The CDR3 has 14 amino acids.

The chain recombines TRBV7-2 with TRBJ1-4; D ambiguous. The CDR3 runs to 15 residues. Trimming cost V 3 bases and J 0 bases, with 8 bases left between them. Germline assignment: CDR1 SGHTA and CDR2 FQGNSA. CDR3 sequence (DNA): TGTGCCAGCAGCTTGCGGGGAGCAACTAATGAAAAACTGTTTTTT. It yields the protein CASSLRGATNEKLFF.

The CDR3 bases are TGTGCCAGTAGTATTACCACAGGCTCTGGAAACACCATATATTTT. It codes for CASSITTGSGNTIYF. The chain uses TRBV19 and TRBJ1-3; maybe TRBD1 (5 bases). The CDR3 totals 15 residues. Deletions cut 3 bases from V and 0 bases from J, with 9 bases between. The germline CDR1 and CDR2 sequences are LNHDA and SQIVND (reference sequence). Full variable domain (outside the CDR3, taken from reference TRBV19 and TRBJ1-3): DGGITQSPKYLFRKEGQNVTLSCEQNLNHDAMYWYRQDPGQGLRLIYYSQIVNDFQKGDIAEGYSVSREKKESFPLTVTSAQKNPTAFYLCASSITTGSGNTIYFGEGSWLTVV.

This clone has a single count. The V call is TRBV30, the J call TRBJ2-3; D remains unclear. The CDR3 has 11 amino acids. V was pared by 2 bases and J by 5 bases, with 5 bases between. Germline CDR1 is GTSNPN and CDR2 is SVGIG (reference sequence). Here the CDR3 reads CAWSPGDTQYF. The CDR3, as DNA: TGTGCCTGGAGTCCCGGAGATACGCAGTATTTT.

V is TRBV27 and J is TRBJ2-3; 10 positions agree with TRBD2. The V gene's germline CDR1 is MNHEY and CDR2 SMNVEV (reference sequence). The V segment lost 3 bases and the J segment 7 bases; nucleotides outside the gene matches: 10. The CDR3 covers 16 residues. The CDR3: CASSLGSGGGINTQYF. For the CDR3, the DNA is TGTGCCAGCAGTTTGGGCAGCGGGGGGGGGATAAATACGCAGTATTTT.

The V and J genes are TRBV11-3 and TRBJ2-3, with TRBD2 matching 7 bases. This CDR3 region has 14 residues. Losses at the gene ends were 3 bases for V and 2 bases for J; bases not matched to a gene: 2. CDR1 and CDR2 from the germline V gene are SGHNT and YENEEA. The CDR3 DNA reads as TGTGCCAGCAGCTTGACTAGCAACACAGATACGCAGTATTTT. Protein: CASSLTSNTDTQYF.

There are a few counts of this clone. The chain couples TRBV19 to TRBJ2-7, with a tentative D call TRBD1 (6 bases). CDR1 is LNHDA and CDR2 is SQIVND in the germline V gene (reference sequence). CDR3 length: 13 amino acids. With 6 bases removed from V and 1 base from J, the gap between germline ends came to 10 bases. The CDR3, as DNA: TGTGCCAGTAGCCCGACAGGTTCCTACGAGCAGTACTTC. As protein: CASSPTGSYEQYF.

The V and J genes are TRBV23-1 and TRBJ1-5; no firm D call. TRBV23-1 is noted as an ORF with a role that remains uncertain. The CDR3 loop spans 16 amino acids. V lost 4 bases and J 1 base, leaving 14 bases between the germline ends. CDR3 nucleotides: TGCGCCAGCAGTCGGGCGTTCGGCCCCAGCAATCAGCCCCAGCATTTT. Protein product: CASSRAFGPSNQPQHF.

This clone showed up just a few times. The chain carries TRBV10-1 and TRBJ1-1; D perhaps matches TRBD1 (5 bases). Trimming shortened V by 5 bases and J by 5 bases, and 15 bases separated the two germline ends. Germline lookup yields CDR1 WNHNN and CDR2 SYGVQD (reference sequence). The CDR3 runs 14 residues. Here the CDR3 reads CASSRTPRETEAFF. In DNA form, the CDR3 reads TGCGCCAGCAGTCGGACACCCCGTGAGACTGAAGCTTTCTTT.

In DNA form, the CDR3 reads TGTGCCAGCAGCCAAGCTTCTCTCAGGGGAACTCCCTATGGCTACACCTTC. Translation: CASSQASLRGTPYGYTF. V and J are TRBV3-1 (or the pseudogene TRBV3-2) and TRBJ1-2; TRBD1 is a possible D gene (6 bases). The CDR3 sequence is 17 residues long. V was shortened by 1 base and J by 4 bases, with 19 bases between the two germline ends. Germline assignment: CDR1 LGHDT and CDR2 YNNKEL (reference sequence).

Only one count was recorded for this clone. The chain couples TRBV5-1 to TRBJ1-4; possible D gene TRBD1, 5 bases. The CDR3 contains 15 residues. Germline V CDR1 and CDR2: SGHRS, YFSETQ. Trimming removed 0 bases from V and 7 bases from J, with 13 bases in between. CDR3 DNA sequence: TGCGCCAGCAGCTTGGGTCAGGGTTTTGGTGAAAAACTGTTTTTT. Translating it yields CASSLGQGFGEKLFF. Combining the CDR3 with reference TRBV5-1 and TRBJ1-4 gives the whole variable domain KAGVTQTPRYLIKTRGQQVTLSCSPISGHRSVSWYQQTPGQGLQFLFEYFSETQRNKGNFPGRFSGRQFSNSRSEMNVSTLELGDSALYLCASSLGQGFGEKLFFGSGTQLSVL.